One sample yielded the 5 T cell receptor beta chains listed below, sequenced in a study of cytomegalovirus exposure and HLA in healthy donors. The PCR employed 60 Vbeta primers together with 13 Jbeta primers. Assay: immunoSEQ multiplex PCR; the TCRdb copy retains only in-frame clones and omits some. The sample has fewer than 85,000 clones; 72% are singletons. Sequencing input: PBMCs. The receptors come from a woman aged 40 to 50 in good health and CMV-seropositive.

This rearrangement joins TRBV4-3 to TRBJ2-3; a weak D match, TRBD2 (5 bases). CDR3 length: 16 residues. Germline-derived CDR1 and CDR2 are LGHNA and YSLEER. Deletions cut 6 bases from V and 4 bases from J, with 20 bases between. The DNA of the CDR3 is TGCGCCAGCAGTCTCGGACGGCACGGGGAAGCAGATACGCAGTATTTT. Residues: CASSLGRHGEADTQYF.

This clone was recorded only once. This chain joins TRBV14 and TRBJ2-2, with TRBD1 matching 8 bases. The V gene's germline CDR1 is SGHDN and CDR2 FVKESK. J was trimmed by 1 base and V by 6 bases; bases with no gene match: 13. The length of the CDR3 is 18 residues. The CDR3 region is CASSSRVRGHWNTGELFF. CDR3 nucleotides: TGTGCCAGCAGTTCTCGTGTCAGGGGGCATTGGAACACCGGGGAGCTGTTTTTT.

For the CDR3, the DNA is TGTGCCTGGAGTGTACGGGGGGCGACCACTGAAGCTTTCTTT. The encoded protein is CAWSVRGATTEAFF. V is TRBV30 and J is TRBJ1-1; possible D gene TRBD1, 6 bases. Germline CDR1 reads GTSNPN; CDR2 reads SVGIG (reference sequence). The V end lost 0 bases, the J end lost 4 bases, and 12 bases lay between the germline ends. CDR3 length: 14 amino acids. Looking up the rest from reference TRBV30 and TRBJ1-1 gives the full variable domain: SQTIHQWPATLVQPVGSPLSLECTVEGTSNPNLYWYRQAAGRGLQLLFYSVGIGQISSEVPQNLSASRPQDRQFILSSKKLLLSDSGFYLCAWSVRGATTEAFFGQGTRLTVV.

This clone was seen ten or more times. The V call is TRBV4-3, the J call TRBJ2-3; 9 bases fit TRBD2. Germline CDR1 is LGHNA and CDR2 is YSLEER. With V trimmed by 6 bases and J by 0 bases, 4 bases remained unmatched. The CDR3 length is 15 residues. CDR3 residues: CASRTGTSSTDTQYF. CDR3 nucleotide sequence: TGCGCCAGCAGAACCGGGACTAGCAGCACAGATACGCAGTATTTT.

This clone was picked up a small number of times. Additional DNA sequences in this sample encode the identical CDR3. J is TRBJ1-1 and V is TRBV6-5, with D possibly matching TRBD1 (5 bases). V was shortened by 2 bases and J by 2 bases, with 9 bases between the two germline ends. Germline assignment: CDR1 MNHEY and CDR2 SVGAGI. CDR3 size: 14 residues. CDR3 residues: CASSYRGPNTEAFF. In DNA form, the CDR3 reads TGTGCCAGCAGTTACAGGGGCCCAAACACTGAAGCTTTCTTT.